This T cell receptor (beta chain) derives from a study of blood T cell repertoires in COVID-19 (dated by TCRdb to 2018 to 2020). About the full investigation: The collaborator samples originated in the United States, Italy and Spain and spanned the acute and convalescent phases of COVID-19. The prospective study material was composed of cDNA or gDNA derived from T cells, B-cell-depleted T cells, or PBMCs. The dataset comprised deeply sampled blood TCRbeta repertoires from subjects exposed to, actively infected with, or recovered from COVID-19. The repertoires were made available in a free public database intended to serve as a resource for research on the immune response to SARS-CoV-2. The samples were drawn from two sources: the first 160 participants of the ongoing ImmuneRACE study, and 1,000 to 1,500 subjects contributed by 6 global collaborators. The sample metadata nearly always contained a de-identified subject ID, COVID-19 status, age in years and sex. Where available, HLA class I and class II types were taken from metadata supplied by the sample provider and were not determined by assay-based typing. Study-level results and caveats: The amount of clinical and demographic metadata varied by source and participant and was provided uncurated.

About this clone: Its antigen is currently not known. Base quality data are lacking; no much larger clone is found one base away.

Inclusive of the bounding cysteine and phenylalanine, the CDR3 is 15 residues long. The retained sequence is limited to the CDR3, 45 bases, with the frame set at the first base. V was cut back by 1 base and J by 0 bases, leaving a gap of 10 bases between them. CDR1 and CDR2 (SGHTA, FQGNSA) derive from the germline V gene. TCRbeta CDR3 regions were amplified from genomic DNA by means of the immunoSEQ Assay, a bias-controlled multiplex PCR. In the authors' own workflow: Nucleated cell counts per sample were estimated from amplification of reference gene primers within the assay. To quantify the absolute abundance of each unique TCRbeta CDR3 rearrangement, sequence reads were collapsed and filtered. For each sample, productive Simpson clonality was calculated by taking the square root of Simpson's diversity index across productive rearrangements. TCRdb took this table from immuneACCESS and kept in-frame rearrangements with V and J called. Such tables lack part of the clones; where checked against another copy, unresolved V genes explain under half of the gap, and the rest is unexplained. V, J and clone size are those of that table, while D and trimming were read from the DNA. The sample table records about 100,000 clones; around nine tenths of these occur just once. Clones ranked in the top ten supply less than 1.5% of the sample.

The collaborating institutions used their own protocols to collect whole blood in K2EDTA tubes. Collaborator samples were shipped for TCRbeta analysis as frozen whole blood, isolated PBMCs, or DNA extracted from either sample type. The sample comprised peripheral blood. This TCR came from a woman aged 30 to 39 with acute or convalescent COVID-19. The sequence is built from TRBV7-2 and TRBJ2-7, and TRBD1 may be the D gene, going by 6 matching bases. The CDR3 here reads CASSLDSGHSYEQYF. The DNA is as follows: TGTGCCAGCAGCTTAGATTCGGGACACTCCTACGAGCAGTACTTC.